Below are 10 T cell receptor beta chains sequenced from a single sample in a study of blood T cell repertoires in COVID-19. Using immunoSEQ multiplex PCR, the repertoire was profiled, and TCRdb retains in-frame clones only, with some absent. Of about 200,000 clones listed, about nine tenths are singletons. Sequenced sample: peripheral blood. Every receptor here comes from a man aged 50 to 60 with acute or convalescent COVID-19.

The V call is TRBV5-4, the J call TRBJ1-1; TRBD1 might be the D (6 bases). CDR1 is SGHNT, CDR2 YYREEE, per germline (reference sequence). Trimming cost V 0 bases and J 3 bases, with 18 bases left between them. There are 17 residues in the CDR3. The CDR3 nucleotides are TGTGCCAGCAGCTTGGGGGAGGGGGTCGGCCTTCACACTGAAGCTTTCTTT. It translates to CASSLGEGVGLHTEAFF.

V and J are TRBV5-1 and TRBJ2-5; 8 bases are shared with TRBD2. The ends lost 4 bases at V and 5 bases at J; junction bases unmatched: 4. This CDR3 contains 13 residues. The germline CDR1 and CDR2 sequences are SGHRS and YFSETQ. CDR3 protein: CASSRGGVETQYF. CDR3 in DNA: TGCGCCAGCAGCCGGGGGGGCGTGGAGACCCAGTACTTC.

The chain joins TRBV6-1 to TRBJ1-2; TRBD1 matches 7 bases. CDR1 is MNHNS and CDR2 is SASEGT in the germline V gene. The V and J ends lost 0 bases and 8 bases, in that order; junction bases with no gene match: 9. The CDR3 runs 15 residues. CDR3 amino acids: CASSEAPDRAAGYTF. The CDR3 bases are TGTGCCAGCAGTGAAGCACCCGACAGGGCGGCAGGCTACACCTTC.

The rearrangement joins TRBV6-1 to TRBJ2-5, with D possibly being TRBD1 (5 bases). The V gene lost 2 bases and the J gene lost 5 bases, with 12 bases spanning the gap. The CDR3 spans 14 residues. The germline V gene encodes CDR1 MNHNS and CDR2 SASEGT. Written as DNA, the CDR3 is TGTGCCAGCAGTGAAAACCAGGGTTGGGAGACCCAGTACTTC. The encoded protein is CASSENQGWETQYF.

This clone was seen more than once but under ten times. The chain couples TRBV6-6 to TRBJ1-5, with 9 bases matching TRBD1. The V and J ends lost 3 bases and 7 bases, in that order; junction bases with no gene match: 7. Germline CDR1 reads MNHNY; CDR2 reads SVGAGI (reference sequence). This CDR3 region has 15 residues. The CDR3: CASSYSTGGTQPQHF. CDR3 in DNA: TGTGCCAGCAGTTATTCGACAGGGGGGACGCAGCCCCAGCATTTT.

The chain joins TRBV18 to TRBJ1-6, with a possible D match to TRBD1 (5 bases). Trimming left V 3 bases short and J 8 bases short, with 11 bases between. The CDR3 contains 14 residues. Per the germline V gene, CDR1 is KGHSH and CDR2 is LQKENI. The CDR3 region is CASSPRRGDSPLHF. The CDR3 DNA reads TGTGCCAGCTCACCCCGGCGGGGGGATTCACCCCTCCACTTT.

A few counts support this clone. The gene calls are TRBV4-1 and TRBJ1-5; D not resolved. Trimming took off 1 base at V and 3 bases at J, with 10 bases between the two ends. Germline CDR1 and CDR2: MGHRA and YSYEKL. This CDR3 contains 15 residues. The CDR3, as DNA: TGCGCCAGCAGCCAAGGGTGGAGCTACAATCAGCCCCAGCATTTT. This codes for CASSQGWSYNQPQHF.

As DNA, the CDR3 is TGTGCCAGCAGTTCCTTGTATGGCTACACCTTC. This codes for CASSSLYGYTF. The gene calls are TRBV6-5 and TRBJ1-2; no clear D gene. CDR1 is MNHEY and CDR2 is SVGAGI in the germline V gene. V lost 4 bases and J 5 bases, leaving 5 bases between the germline ends. The length of the CDR3 is 11 residues.

V gene TRBV5-5 combines with J gene TRBJ2-1, with TRBD2 matching 9 bases. CDR3 length equals 15 residues. The germline V gene encodes CDR1 SGHKS and CDR2 YYEKEE (reference sequence). The J segment lost 3 bases and the V segment lost 1 base, leaving 2 bases of the junction unmatched. The CDR3 reads CASSLISGGYNEQFF. CDR3 sequence (DNA): TGTGCCAGCAGCTTGATTAGCGGGGGCTACAATGAGCAGTTCTTC.

The chain uses TRBV19 and TRBJ1-2; TRBD1 is a possible D gene (6 bases). Germline V gene lookup returns CDR1 LNHDA and CDR2 SQIVND (reference sequence). CDR3 length equals 13 residues. Deletions cut 5 bases from V and 4 bases from J, with 11 bases between. The CDR3 is CASSRQEGYGYTF. The CDR3 bases are TGTGCCAGTAGTCGACAGGAAGGCTATGGCTACACCTTC.